This T cell receptor beta chain was recorded in a study of shared T cell receptors in the human thymus. The CDR3 is made up of 13 amino acids. V lost 4 bases to trimming and J lost 2 bases, with 9 bases between them. Germline CDR1 SGHRS, CDR2 YFSETQ. Assay: immunoSEQ multiplex PCR; the TCRdb copy retains only in-frame clones and omits some. The sample yields around 730,000 clones, 70% to 90% seen once. These sequences were also reported in another study, on human thymus T cells. That study reports: Corrective surgery for congenital heart defects was being performed on the healthy Finnish infants who were the donors. Resections from corrective heart surgery provided thymus tissue. Related studies noted strongly shared thymic repertoires across unrelated people.

The chain couples TRBV5-1 to TRBJ1-2; D uncertain. This receptor was identified in a girl under three years old with a congenital heart defect. Material: thymocytes. CDR3 sequence reads: CASSTTRNYGYTF. The CDR3 coding sequence is TGCGCCAGCAGCACCACAAGAAACTATGGCTACACCTTC.